A selection of T cell receptor beta chains follows, all from one sample in a study of T cells expressing NK-cell markers. TCRdb re-called the 5' RACE reads; one entry per CDR3 protein, DNA not given. The sample holds 200,000 to 300,000 distinct CDR3 sequences. The sample taken for sequencing was blood T cells: a sorted CD56 or NKG2C T cell subset, CD4+ or CD8+ T cells, or bulk PBMC T cells (not recorded which). These receptors were collected from a man aged 18 to 30 in good health. Both conserved end residues are part of each CDR3. Each record gives: V gene, J gene, CDR3 protein.

>TRBV12-3/TRBV12-4|TRBJ2-1
CASSLSGRGEQFF
>TRBV7-2|TRBJ1-4
CASSSSGGLLTNEKLFF
>TRBV29-1|TRBJ2-7
CSVRWTGTYEQYF
>TRBV29-1|TRBJ2-1
CSVGGLGGWRNSRLGGNNEQFF
>TRBV14|TRBJ2-5
CASSPTRETKYF
>TRBV20-1|TRBJ2-2
CSAWGVSRELFF
>TRBV29-1|TRBJ1-1
CSVAQGDTEAFF
>TRBV12-3/TRBV12-4|TRBJ1-1
CASRRQGRNTEAFF
>TRBV20-1|TRBJ2-1
CTLYRDFNNEQFF
>TRBV5-4|TRBJ2-1
CASSLRTGGHNEQFF
>TRBV5-6|TRBJ2-3
CASSFRDRDSDTQYF
>TRBV18|TRBJ2-1
CASSPARAGKGEQFF
>TRBV4-3|TRBJ1-2
CASSQDGAYGYTF
>TRBV15|TRBJ2-3
CATSRSDRGTDTQYF
>TRBV10-3|TRBJ1-2
CAITTGGRDRGYTF
>TRBV5-6|TRBJ1-5
CASSLRDQPQHF
>TRBV20-1|TRBJ2-1
CSARPPGGPHEQFF
>TRBV15|TRBJ2-1
CATSGTDGARGDEQFF
>TRBV27|TRBJ2-5
CASSTTSIRGETQYF
>TRBV29-1|TRBJ2-5
CSVLPGLATQETQYF
>TRBV4-2|TRBJ2-1
CASSQDWRGQGMTYYNEQFF